This T cell receptor beta chain was found in a study of blood T cell repertoires in COVID-19. Turning to the study itself: Acute-phase and convalescent COVID-19 samples originated in the United States, Italy and Spain. T cells, B-cell-depleted T cells, or PBMCs provided the cDNA or gDNA that served as material.

CDR1 is SQVTM, CDR2 ANQGSEA, per germline. The CDR3 loop spans 13 amino acids. The V and J ends lost 6 bases and 6 bases respectively, with 18 bases between them. How the authors handled the data: For nucleated cells, counts were estimated from reference gene primer amplification. This table comes from immunoSEQ multiplex PCR, and its TCRdb copy is limited to in-frame clones, with some not included. Clone size and V and J calls were adopted from that table, with D and trimming inferred from the DNA. The repertoire consists of about 100,000 clones, with about 80% occurring once and the leading ten covering approximately 29%.

V and J are TRBV29-1 and TRBJ2-7, with D possibly being TRBD1 (5 bases). The receptor was derived from a man between 65 and 85 years old with active or convalescent COVID-19. The sequenced material came from peripheral blood. CDR3 loop: CSVPSVRDGEQYF. The CDR3 nucleotides read TGCAGCGTCCCTTCAGTCAGGGATGGCGAGCAGTACTTC.